This TCR beta chain stems from a study of blood T cell repertoires in COVID-19. Cohorts were determined from participant-reported clinical history. In the 2 weeks before study entry, exposed participants met a COVID-19 case, which was PCR-confirmed or clinician-diagnosed. Original data processing: Estimates of nucleated cell counts were drawn from the amplification of reference gene primers. Only in-frame clones appear in the TCRdb table, and some are missing; sequencing was by immunoSEQ multiplex PCR. V, J and clone size are taken as reported in that table, and D and trimming were inferred from the DNA itself. The data show about 320,000 clones, approximately 90% seen once. This CDR3 region has 14 residues. Germline V gene lookup returns CDR1 MNHEY and CDR2 SVGAGI. With 2 bases clipped from V and 4 bases from J, the junction kept 2 bases outside the gene matches. This clone was recorded a few times.

This clonotype originated in a woman aged 25 to 39 who had been exposed to COVID-19. V gene TRBV6-5 combines with J gene TRBJ1-5; 7 nucleotides line up with TRBD1. The specimen sequenced was PBMCs or T cells enriched from blood (not recorded which). The CDR3 DNA reads TGTGCCAGCAGTTACGGCAGGGGGAATCAGCCCCAGCATTTT. It yields the protein CASSYGRGNQPQHF.